This T cell receptor beta chain comes out of a study of Ad26.COV2.S vaccination and SARS-CoV-2 variants. As for treatment: 19 received Ad26.COV2.S at low or high dose, single or two shots; about 5 received placebo; per-sample allocation not given. After the first vaccine or placebo injection, samples were drawn on day 63. The CDR3 length is 13 residues. Germline V lookup: CDR1 LNHDA, CDR2 SQIVND (reference sequence). The V and J ends lost 5 bases and 7 bases respectively, with 12 bases between them. The assay was immunoSEQ multiplex PCR, and TCRdb's table has in-frame clones only and misses some. Of a few hundred thousand clones listed, roughly 88% are singletons.

The chain is built from TRBV19 and TRBJ1-5; D not certain. The TCR was taken from a person between 18 and 60 years old who received the Ad26.COV2.S COVID-19 vaccine or a placebo. The source material was peripheral blood, sampled in a trial of Ad26.COV2.S vaccine versus placebo. The CDR3 DNA follows: TGTGCCAGTAGTTCCGGCTTCGGACAGCCCCAGCATTTT. Protein product: CASSSGFGQPQHF.